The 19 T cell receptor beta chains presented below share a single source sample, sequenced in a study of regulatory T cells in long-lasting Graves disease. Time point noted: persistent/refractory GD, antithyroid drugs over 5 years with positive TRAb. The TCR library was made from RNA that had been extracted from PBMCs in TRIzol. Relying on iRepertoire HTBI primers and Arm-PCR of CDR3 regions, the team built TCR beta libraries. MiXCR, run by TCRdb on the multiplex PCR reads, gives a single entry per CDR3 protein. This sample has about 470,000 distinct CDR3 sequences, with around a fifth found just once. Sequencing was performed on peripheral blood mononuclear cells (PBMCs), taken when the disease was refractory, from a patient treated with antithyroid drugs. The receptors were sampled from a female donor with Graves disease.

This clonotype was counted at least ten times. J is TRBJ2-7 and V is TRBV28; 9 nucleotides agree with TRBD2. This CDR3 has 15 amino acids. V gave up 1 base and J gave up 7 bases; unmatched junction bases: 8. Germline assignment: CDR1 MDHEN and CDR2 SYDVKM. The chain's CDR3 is CASSLSRGGYREQYF. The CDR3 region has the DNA TGTGCCAGCAGTTTATCGCGGGGGGGCTATCGGGAGCAGTACTTC.

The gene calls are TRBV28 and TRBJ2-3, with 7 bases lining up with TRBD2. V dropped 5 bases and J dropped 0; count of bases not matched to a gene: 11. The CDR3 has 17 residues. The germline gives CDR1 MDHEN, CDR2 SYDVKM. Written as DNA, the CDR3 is TGTGCCAGCAGTCCCTTTACTAGCGACACTAGCACAGATACGCAGTATTTT. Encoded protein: CASSPFTSDTSTDTQYF.

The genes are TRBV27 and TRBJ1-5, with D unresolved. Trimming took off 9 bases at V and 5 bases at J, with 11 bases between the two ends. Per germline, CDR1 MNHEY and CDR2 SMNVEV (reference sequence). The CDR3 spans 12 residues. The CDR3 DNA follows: TGTGCCAGGGTCGGGAAAGATCAGCCCCAGCATTTT. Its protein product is CARVGKDQPQHF.

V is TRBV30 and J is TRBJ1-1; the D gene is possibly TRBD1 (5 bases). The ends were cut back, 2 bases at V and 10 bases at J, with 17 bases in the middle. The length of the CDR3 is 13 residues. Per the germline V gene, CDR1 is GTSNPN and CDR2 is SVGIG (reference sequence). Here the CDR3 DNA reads TGTGCCTGGAGTTCACGGATAGGACAAGGAGCTTTCTTT. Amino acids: CAWSSRIGQGAFF.

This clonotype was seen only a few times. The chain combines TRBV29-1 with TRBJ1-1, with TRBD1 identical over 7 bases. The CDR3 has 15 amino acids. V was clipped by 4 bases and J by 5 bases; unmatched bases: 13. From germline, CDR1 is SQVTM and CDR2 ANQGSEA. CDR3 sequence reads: CSVGPLQGFDTEAFF. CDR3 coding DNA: TGCAGCGTTGGCCCCCTACAGGGGTTCGATACTGAAGCTTTCTTT.

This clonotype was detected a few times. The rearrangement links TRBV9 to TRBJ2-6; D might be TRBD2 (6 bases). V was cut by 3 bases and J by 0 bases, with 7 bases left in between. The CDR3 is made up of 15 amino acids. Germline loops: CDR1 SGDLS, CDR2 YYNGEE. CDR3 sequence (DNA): TGTGCCAGCAGCGGCGGGGCCTCTGGGGCCAACGTCCTGACTTTC. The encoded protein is CASSGGASGANVLTF.

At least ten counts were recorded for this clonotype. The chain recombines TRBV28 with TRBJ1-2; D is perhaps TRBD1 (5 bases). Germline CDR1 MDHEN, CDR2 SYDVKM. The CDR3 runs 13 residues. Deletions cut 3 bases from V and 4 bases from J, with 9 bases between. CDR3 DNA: TGTGCCAGCAGTTTGGTAGGGGTCTATGGCTACACCTTC. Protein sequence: CASSLVGVYGYTF.

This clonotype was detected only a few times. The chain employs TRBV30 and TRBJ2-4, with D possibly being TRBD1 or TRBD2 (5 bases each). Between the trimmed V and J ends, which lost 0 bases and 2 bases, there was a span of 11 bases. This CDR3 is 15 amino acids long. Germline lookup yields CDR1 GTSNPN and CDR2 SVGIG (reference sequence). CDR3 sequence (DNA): TGTGCCTGGAGTGTGAGGGGCACGACCAAAAACATTCAGTACTTC. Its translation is CAWSVRGTTKNIQYF.

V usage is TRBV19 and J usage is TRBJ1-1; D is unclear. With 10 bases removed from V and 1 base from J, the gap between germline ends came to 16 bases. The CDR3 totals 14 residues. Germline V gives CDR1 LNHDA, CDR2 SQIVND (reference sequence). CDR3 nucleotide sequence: TGTGCCACCTTACGGTTGGGCTCGAACACTGAAGCTTTCTTT. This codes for CATLRLGSNTEAFF. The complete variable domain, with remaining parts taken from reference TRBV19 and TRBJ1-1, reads DGGITQSPKYLFRKEGQNVTLSCEQNLNHDAMYWYRQDPGQGLRLIYYSQIVNDFQKGDIAEGYSVSREKKESFPLTVTSAQKNPTAFYLCATLRLGSNTEAFFGQGTRLTVV.

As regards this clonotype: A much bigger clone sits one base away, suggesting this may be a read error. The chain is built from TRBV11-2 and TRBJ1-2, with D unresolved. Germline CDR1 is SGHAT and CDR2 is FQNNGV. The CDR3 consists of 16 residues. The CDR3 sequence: CASSLGPGSSYYGCTF. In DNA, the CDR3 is TGTGCCAGCAGCTTAGGGCCGGGCTCCAGTTACTATGGCTGCACCTTC. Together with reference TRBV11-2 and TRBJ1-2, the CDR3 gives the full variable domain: EAGVAQSPRYKIIEKRQSVAFWCNPISGHATLYWYQQILGQGPKLLIQFQNNGVVDDSQLPKDRFSAERLKGVDSTLKIQPAKLEDSAVYLCASSLGPGSSYYGCTFGSGTRLTVV.

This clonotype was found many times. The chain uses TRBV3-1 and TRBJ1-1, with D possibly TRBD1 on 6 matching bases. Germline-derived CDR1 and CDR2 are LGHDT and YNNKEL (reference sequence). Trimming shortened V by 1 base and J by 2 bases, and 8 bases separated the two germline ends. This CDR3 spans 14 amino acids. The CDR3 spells CASSQGGPNTEAFF. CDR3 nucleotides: TGTGCCAGCAGCCAAGGGGGGCCCAACACTGAAGCTTTCTTT.

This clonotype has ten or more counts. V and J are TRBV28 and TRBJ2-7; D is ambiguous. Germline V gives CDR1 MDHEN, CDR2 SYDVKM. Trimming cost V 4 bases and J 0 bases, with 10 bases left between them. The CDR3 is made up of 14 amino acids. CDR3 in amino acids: CASSSPSSSYEQYF. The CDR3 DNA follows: TGTGCCAGCAGTTCCCCGTCCAGCTCCTACGAGCAGTACTTC.

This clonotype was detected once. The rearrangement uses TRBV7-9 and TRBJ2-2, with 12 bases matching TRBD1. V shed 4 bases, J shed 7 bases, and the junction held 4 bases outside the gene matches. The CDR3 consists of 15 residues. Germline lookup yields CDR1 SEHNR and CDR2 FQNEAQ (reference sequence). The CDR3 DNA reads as TGTGCCAGCAGCTCGGGACAGGGGGCTTTCGGGGAGCTGTTTTTT. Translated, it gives CASSSGQGAFGELFF.

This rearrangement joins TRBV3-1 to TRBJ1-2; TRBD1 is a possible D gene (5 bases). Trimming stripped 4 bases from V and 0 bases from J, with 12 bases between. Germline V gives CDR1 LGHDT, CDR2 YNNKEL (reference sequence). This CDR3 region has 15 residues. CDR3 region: CASSLSGATNYGYTF. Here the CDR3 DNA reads TGTGCCAGCAGCCTAAGCGGGGCGACTAACTATGGCTACACCTTC. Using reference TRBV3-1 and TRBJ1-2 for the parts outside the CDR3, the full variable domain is DTAVSQTPKYLVTQMGNDKSIKCEQNLGHDTMYWYKQDSKKFLKIMFSYNNKELIINETVPNRFSPKSPDKAHLNLHINSLELGDSAVYFCASSLSGATNYGYTFGSGTRLTVV.

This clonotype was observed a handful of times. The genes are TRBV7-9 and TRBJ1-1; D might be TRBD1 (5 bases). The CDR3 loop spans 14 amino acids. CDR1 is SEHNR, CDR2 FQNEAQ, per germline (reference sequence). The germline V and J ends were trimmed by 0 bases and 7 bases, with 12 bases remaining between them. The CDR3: CASSLAVGDDEAFF. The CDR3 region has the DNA TGTGCCAGCAGCTTAGCGGTGGGGGATGATGAAGCTTTCTTT. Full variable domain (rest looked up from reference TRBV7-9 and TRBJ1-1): DTGVSQNPRHKITKRGQNVTFRCDPISEHNRLYWYRQTLGQGPEFLTYFQNEAQLEKSRLLSDRFSAERPKGSFSTLEIQRTEQGDSAMYLCASSLAVGDDEAFFGQGTRLTVV.

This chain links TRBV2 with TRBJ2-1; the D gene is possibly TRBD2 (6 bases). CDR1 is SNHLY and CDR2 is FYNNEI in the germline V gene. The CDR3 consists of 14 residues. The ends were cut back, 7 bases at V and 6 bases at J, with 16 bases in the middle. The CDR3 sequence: CASTDGRGANEQFF. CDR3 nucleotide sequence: TGTGCCAGCACGGACGGGAGAGGGGCCAATGAGCAGTTCTTC.

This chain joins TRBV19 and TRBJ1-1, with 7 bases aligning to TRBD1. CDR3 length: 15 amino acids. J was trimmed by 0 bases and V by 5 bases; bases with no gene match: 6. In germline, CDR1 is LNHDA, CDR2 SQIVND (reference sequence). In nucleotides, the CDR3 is TGTGCCAGTAGTGCGGGGGACAGATTGAACACTGAAGCTTTCTTT. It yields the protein CASSAGDRLNTEAFF.

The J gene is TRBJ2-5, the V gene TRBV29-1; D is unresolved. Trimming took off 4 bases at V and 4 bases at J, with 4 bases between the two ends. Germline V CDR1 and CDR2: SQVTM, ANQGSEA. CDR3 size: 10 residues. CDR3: CSVGVETQYF. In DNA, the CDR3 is TGCAGCGTTGGAGTAGAGACCCAGTACTTC.

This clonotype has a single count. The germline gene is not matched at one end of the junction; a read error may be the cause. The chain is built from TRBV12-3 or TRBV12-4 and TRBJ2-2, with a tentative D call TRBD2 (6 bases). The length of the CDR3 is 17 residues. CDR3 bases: TGTGCCAGCAGTTTAATAGGTAGCGGTCTAAACACCAGGGAGCTGTTTTTT. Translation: CASSLIGSGLNTRELFF.